The 15 T cell receptor beta chains given below trace back to one sample, sequenced in a study of blood T cell repertoires in COVID-19. TCRdb keeps only in-frame clones here, not all; method: immunoSEQ multiplex PCR. Here the sample spans 200,000 to 250,000 clones, around 83% being singletons. The specimen sequenced was peripheral blood. Receptor source: a woman in her fifties or sixties with COVID-19, enrolled during active disease.

The chain combines TRBV6-5 with TRBJ1-4; TRBD1 might be the D (6 bases). The CDR3 runs to 14 residues. The ends were cut back, 4 bases at V and 4 bases at J, with 10 bases in the middle. Germline V gives CDR1 MNHEY, CDR2 SVGAGI. The CDR3, as DNA: TGTGCCAGCAGTTTGGGGGCTTATAATGAAAAACTGTTTTTT. This encodes CASSLGAYNEKLFF.

The chain is built from TRBV7-9 and TRBJ1-4, with TRBD1 as a possible D gene (5 bases). The germline gives CDR1 SEHNR, CDR2 FQNEAQ (reference sequence). Trimming cost V 5 bases and J 8 bases, with 18 bases left between them. The length of the CDR3 is 15 residues. The CDR3 here is CASSPGGGSDEKLFF. DNA of the CDR3: TGTGCCAGCAGCCCCGGGGGAGGAAGTGACGAAAAACTGTTTTTT.

The gene calls are TRBV4-1 and TRBJ1-4, with D perhaps matching TRBD1 (6 bases). V was cut by 0 bases and J by 5 bases, with 19 bases left in between. From germline, CDR1 is MGHRA and CDR2 YSYEKL. The CDR3 covers 18 residues. CDR3 nucleotide sequence: TGCGCCAGCAGCCAAGATGGGGCTGGACAGTCCTCGAATGAAAAACTGTTTTTT. As protein: CASSQDGAGQSSNEKLFF.

The rearrangement joins TRBV11-3 to TRBJ1-5; D remains unclear. Germline assignment: CDR1 SGHNT and CDR2 YENEEA. V lost 2 bases to trimming and J lost 2 bases, with 7 bases between them. The CDR3 sequence is 14 residues long. The CDR3 nucleotides are TGTGCCAGCAGCTTAAACGGGGGCAATCAGCCCCAGCATTTT. Its translation is CASSLNGGNQPQHF.

The chain has TRBV19 and TRBJ2-2; tentative D call: TRBD1 (6 bases). The CDR3 loop spans 16 amino acids. Germline values: CDR1 LNHDA, CDR2 SQIVND (reference sequence). Deletions cut 4 bases from V and 4 bases from J, with 16 bases between. CDR3 sequence: CASSTPRGVGTGELFF. Written as DNA, the CDR3 is TGTGCCAGTAGTACCCCCAGGGGAGTCGGCACCGGGGAGCTGTTTTTT.

For this clone: The sample carries other DNA sequences with the same CDR3. The chain combines TRBV5-8 with TRBJ1-2; possible D gene TRBD1, 5 bases. The CDR3 is 13 residues long. Trimming took 5 bases from V and 2 from J, leaving 10 bases between them. Germline V CDR1 and CDR2: SGHTS, YDEGEE. The CDR3 bases are TGTGCCAGCAGTTTCCAGGGCAACTATGGCTACACCTTC. This encodes CASSFQGNYGYTF.

J is TRBJ1-2 and V is TRBV19; no firm D call. Germline V gene lookup returns CDR1 LNHDA and CDR2 SQIVND (reference sequence). The V gene lost 5 bases and the J gene lost 4 bases, with 17 bases spanning the gap. This CDR3 has 15 residues. DNA for the CDR3: TGTGCCAGTAGTTTCGACTTATCTAGAGGCTATGGCTACACCTTC. Residues: CASSFDLSRGYGYTF.

V usage is TRBV6-4 and J usage is TRBJ1-1, with 8 bases aligning to TRBD1. Germline CDR1 reads MRHNA; CDR2 reads SNTAGT. The J segment lost 0 bases and the V segment lost 5 bases, leaving 5 bases of the junction unmatched. This CDR3 region has 15 residues. The CDR3 nucleotides are TGTGCCAGCAGTCCCCGGACAGGGATGAACACTGAAGCTTTCTTT. Its translation: CASSPRTGMNTEAFF.

This clone has more than one count but fewer than ten. The chain links TRBV5-8 to TRBJ2-1; perhaps TRBD1 as D (5 bases). Germline assignment: CDR1 SGHTS and CDR2 YDEGEE. This CDR3 has 13 residues. The V and J ends lost 4 bases and 5 bases respectively, with 10 bases between them. CDR3 loop: CASSRDSHNEQFF. Here the CDR3 DNA reads TGTGCCAGCAGCCGAGACAGCCACAATGAGCAGTTCTTC.

V usage is TRBV6-1 and J usage is TRBJ2-1; unclear D gene. Between the trimmed V and J ends, which lost 2 bases and 0 bases, there was a span of 11 bases. Germline V CDR1 and CDR2: MNHNS, SASEGT. The CDR3 runs 16 residues. CDR3 loop: CASSEWWQNSYNEQFF. For the CDR3, the DNA is TGTGCCAGCAGTGAATGGTGGCAGAACTCCTACAATGAGCAGTTCTTC.

The chain carries TRBV5-4 and TRBJ2-2, with TRBD2 identical over 11 bases. Per the germline V gene, CDR1 is SGHNT and CDR2 is YYREEE (reference sequence). The V and J ends lost 4 bases and 5 bases, in that order; junction bases with no gene match: 10. This CDR3 comprises 17 residues. The CDR3: CASSPKGLAVGTGELFF. DNA for the CDR3: TGTGCCAGCAGCCCTAAGGGACTAGCGGTAGGGACCGGGGAGCTGTTTTTT. The full variable domain, with the rest looked up from reference TRBV5-4 and TRBJ2-2, is ETGVTQSPTHLIKTRGQQVTLRCSSQSGHNTVSWYQQALGQGPQFIFQYYREEENGRGNFPPRFSGLQFPNYSSELNVNALELDDSALYLCASSPKGLAVGTGELFFGEGSRLTVL.

This clone has a handful of counts. The V call is TRBV6-5, the J call TRBJ1-5, with 7 nucleotides matching TRBD1. Trimming took 6 bases from V and 0 from J; bases not matched to a gene: 5. The CDR3 has 15 amino acids. CDR1 and CDR2 from the germline V gene are MNHEY and SVGAGI. The CDR3 bases are TGTGCCAGCAGCTCGGACAGGAATAGCAATCAGCCCCAGCATTTT. Translated, it gives CASSSDRNSNQPQHF.

The chain combines TRBV6-1 with TRBJ1-6; D perhaps matches TRBD1 (6 bases). V was trimmed by 2 bases and J by 2 bases, leaving 10 bases between them. Per germline, CDR1 MNHNS and CDR2 SASEGT. This CDR3 is built from 16 residues. In nucleotides, the CDR3 is TGTGCCAGCAGTGAACGGGGGGGCACCTATAATTCACCCCTCCACTTT. This translates into CASSERGGTYNSPLHF.

The chain recombines TRBV2 with TRBJ2-7; perhaps TRBD2 as D (5 bases). The germline CDR1 and CDR2 sequences are SNHLY and FYNNEI. Between the trimmed V and J ends, which lost 3 bases and 3 bases, there was a span of 6 bases. The CDR3 sequence is 12 residues long. The CDR3 is CASSDTSYEQYV. Written as DNA, the CDR3 is TGTGCCAGCAGTGACACTAGCTACGAGCAGTACGTC.

CDR3 sequence: CASSAGQGNQPQHF. The CDR3 region has the DNA TGTGCCAGCAGCGCGGGACAGGGCAATCAGCCCCAGCATTTT. J is TRBJ1-5 and V is TRBV12-1; the table's TRBD1 call for D was not verified on the DNA. TRBV12-1 is a known pseudogene. The CDR3 totals 14 residues.